These 15 T cell receptor beta chains originate from one sample sequenced in a study of molecular identifiers for immune sequencing clone quantification. TCRdb reprocessed the PCR reads with MiXCR, giving one entry per CDR3 protein. The top ten hold under 0.95% of the sample, which has 300,000 to 400,000 distinct CDR3 sequences, 20% to 25% seen once. The sample was naive CD8+ T cells from blood, with Jurkat cell RNA spiked in. Regarding subset: FACS-sorted CD8+CD4-CCR7+CD45RA+ naive T cells. Receptor source: a human donor in good health. Some libraries in this study had Jurkat cell RNA spiked in.

This clonotype was recorded many times. The chain joins TRBV7-9 to TRBJ1-1; D is unresolved. Germline CDR1 and CDR2: SEHNR and FQNEAQ (reference sequence). Trimming cost V 6 bases and J 4 bases, with 9 bases left between them. The CDR3 runs 12 residues. CDR3 sequence (DNA): TGTGCCAGCAGACCCTTAAGCACTGAAGCTTTCTTT. Protein: CASRPLSTEAFF.

The J gene is TRBJ2-7, the V gene TRBV18, with D hard to call. CDR1 KGHSH and CDR2 LQKENI come from the germline V gene. V shed 0 bases and J shed 4 bases, with 7 bases lying between them. The CDR3 sequence is 13 residues long. The CDR3 spells CASSPPTLYEQYF. Here the CDR3 DNA reads TGTGCCAGCTCACCACCGACGTTGTACGAGCAGTACTTC. The entire variable domain, with the rest obtained from reference TRBV18 and TRBJ2-7, is as follows: NAGVMQNPRHLVRRRGQEARLRCSPMKGHSHVYWYRQLPEEGLKFMVYLQKENIIDESGMPKERFSAEFPKEGPSILRIQQVVRGDSAAYFCASSPPTLYEQYFGPGTRLTVT.

In regard to this clonotype: One base away lies a much larger clone, so this may be a sequencing read error. V usage is TRBV6-5 and J usage is TRBJ2-3, with a weak D call TRBD2 (6 bases). The V and J ends lost 7 bases and 8 bases respectively, with 10 bases between them. CDR3 size: 11 residues. Germline V lookup: CDR1 MNHEY, CDR2 SVGAGI. CDR3 protein: CASMGGGTQYF. The CDR3, as DNA: TGTGCCAGCATGGGGGGAGGTACGCAGTATTTT.

This clonotype was seen at least ten times. The rearrangement uses TRBV12-3 or TRBV12-4 and TRBJ1-5; maybe TRBD1 (5 bases). V lost 5 bases and J 0 bases, leaving 14 bases between the germline ends. The CDR3 has 16 residues. CDR3 residues: CASSPGTEYSNQPQHF. The CDR3 coding sequence is TGTGCCAGCAGTCCGGGGACCGAGTATAGCAATCAGCCCCAGCATTTT.

This chain links TRBV7-9 with TRBJ1-1; the match to TRBD1 covers 7 bases. Germline loops: CDR1 SEHNR, CDR2 FQNEAQ (reference sequence). Germline trimming cut 5 bases from V and 4 bases from J; bases unmatched to any gene: 7. The CDR3 consists of 14 residues. The CDR3 DNA reads TGTGCCAGCAGCCCCACAGGGGTGGGCACTGAAGCTTTCTTT. Protein product: CASSPTGVGTEAFF.

This clonotype was recorded many times. The chain joins TRBV28 to TRBJ2-5; D call uncertain. V shed 3 bases and J shed 1 base, with 9 bases lying between them. CDR1 MDHEN and CDR2 SYDVKM come from the germline V gene. The CDR3 runs 14 residues. The CDR3, as DNA: TGTGCCAGCAGTTTTCGCCAGTCCCAAGAGACCCAGTACTTC. Its translation is CASSFRQSQETQYF.

In the case of this clonotype: Just one base apart from a much larger clone, this may be a read error. The CDR3 does not close with the conserved phenylalanine or tryptophan, likely indicating a read error. The rearrangement joins TRBV28 to TRBJ2-7; 12 bases map to TRBD2. V was pared by 7 bases and J by 2 bases, with 12 bases of the junction left unmatched. Germline V gives CDR1 MDHEN, CDR2 SYDVKM. The CDR3 is made up of 17 amino acids. CDR3 nucleotide sequence: TGTGCCAGCACCGGGACTAGCGGGTTCCTGACAGCCTACGAGCAGTACCTC. This translates into CASTGTSGFLTAYEQYL.

A few counts support this clonotype. As DNA, the CDR3 is TGTGCCAGTAGCCCCGGGACGGGTCTGTACGAGCAGTACTTC. Its translation is CASSPGTGLYEQYF. V is TRBV19 and J is TRBJ2-7; the D call may be TRBD1 or TRBD2 (5 bases each). The germline V gene has CDR1 LNHDA and CDR2 SQIVND (reference sequence). V shed 6 bases and J shed 4 bases, with 16 bases lying between them. This CDR3 comprises 14 residues.

A single count supports this clonotype. This may be a read error, as it is one base from a much larger clone. The chain uses TRBV20-1 and TRBJ2-5; 11 nucleotides align to TRBD2. In germline, CDR1 is DFQATT, CDR2 SNEGSKA (reference sequence). The CDR3 runs to 18 residues. The CDR3 DNA sequence: TGCAGTGCTAGAAAGGAATTTCCTAGCGGGGGGACCCAAGAGGCCCAGTACTTC. Protein: CSARKEFPSGGTQEAQYF.

This clonotype was counted at least ten times. The chain has TRBV7-9 and TRBJ2-3, with 10 positions matching TRBD2. Germline V lookup: CDR1 SEHNR, CDR2 FQNEAQ (reference sequence). The CDR3 spans 18 residues. Trimming removed 4 bases from V and 2 bases from J; junction bases left unmatched: 12. The CDR3 DNA reads as TGTGCCAGCAGCTCCACGAGGGTTAGCGGGGGGACCACAGATACGCAGTATTTT. It yields the protein CASSSTRVSGGTTDTQYF.

A remark on this clonotype: This may arise from a read error, as a much more abundant clone is one base away. The chain couples TRBV27 to TRBJ1-1, with 10 bases aligning to TRBD1. Germline V lookup: CDR1 MNHEY, CDR2 SMNVEV (reference sequence). The CDR3 covers 15 residues. CDR3 DNA sequence: TGTGCCTGCAGTTTATCTCGGACAGGGGGTACTGAAGCTTTCTTT. This codes for CACSLSRTGGTEAFF.

This chain uses TRBV28 with TRBJ2-6; D not certain. Germline V gene data show CDR1 as MDHEN and CDR2 as SYDVKM. V was shortened by 5 bases and J by 0 bases, with 14 bases between the two germline ends. This CDR3 region has 17 residues. CDR3 region: CASSQIRPFSGANVLTF. CDR3 nucleotides: TGTGCCAGCAGTCAGATCCGCCCCTTCTCTGGGGCCAACGTCCTGACTTTC.

In this sample, this clonotype turned up many times. The chain recombines TRBV12-3 or TRBV12-4 with TRBJ2-3; perhaps TRBD1 as D (5 bases). V was shortened by 3 bases and J by 2 bases, with 6 bases between the two germline ends. This CDR3 has 13 amino acids. CDR3 amino acids: CASSLTVTDTQYF. As DNA, the CDR3 is TGTGCCAGCAGTTTGACAGTCACAGATACGCAGTATTTT.

This clonotype was seen many times. J is TRBJ1-5 and V is TRBV28, with D hard to call. CDR3 size: 12 residues. V lost 2 bases, J lost 3 bases, and 2 bases lay in between. Per germline, CDR1 MDHEN and CDR2 SYDVKM. Written as DNA, the CDR3 is TGTGCCAGCAGTTTAGACAATCAGCCCCAGCATTTT. Translated: CASSLDNQPQHF.

This clonotype was observed at least ten times. The chain joins TRBV12-3 or TRBV12-4 to TRBJ2-3; 7 bases align to TRBD2. V lost 3 bases and J lost 5; bases outside the gene matches: 5. CDR3 length: 14 residues. CDR3 in DNA: TGTGCCAGCAGTTTTAGCGGGCCTGTAGATACGCAGTATTTT. Translation gives CASSFSGPVDTQYF.